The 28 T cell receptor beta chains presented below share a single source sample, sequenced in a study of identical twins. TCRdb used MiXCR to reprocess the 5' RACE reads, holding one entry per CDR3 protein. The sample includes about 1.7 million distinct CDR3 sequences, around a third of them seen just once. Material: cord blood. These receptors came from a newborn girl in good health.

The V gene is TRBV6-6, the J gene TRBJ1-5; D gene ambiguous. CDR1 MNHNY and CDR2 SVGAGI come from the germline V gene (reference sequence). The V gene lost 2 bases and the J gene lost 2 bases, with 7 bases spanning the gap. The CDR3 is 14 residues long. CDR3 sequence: CASSYQSGNQPQHF. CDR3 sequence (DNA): TGTGCCAGCAGTTACCAGTCGGGCAATCAGCCCCAGCATTTT.

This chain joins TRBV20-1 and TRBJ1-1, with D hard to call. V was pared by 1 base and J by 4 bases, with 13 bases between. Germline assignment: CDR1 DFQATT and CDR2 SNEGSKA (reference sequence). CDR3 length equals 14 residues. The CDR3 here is CSARGRPSGTEAFF. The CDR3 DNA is TGCAGTGCTAGAGGTCGGCCCAGCGGCACTGAAGCTTTCTTT.

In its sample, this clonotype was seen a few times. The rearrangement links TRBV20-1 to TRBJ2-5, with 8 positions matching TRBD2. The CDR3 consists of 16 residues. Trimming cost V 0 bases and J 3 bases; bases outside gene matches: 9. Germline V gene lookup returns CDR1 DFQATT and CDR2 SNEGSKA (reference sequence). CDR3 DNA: TGCAGTGCTAGAGATCGGGATAGCGGGACTAAAGAGACCCAGTACTTC. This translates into CSARDRDSGTKETQYF.

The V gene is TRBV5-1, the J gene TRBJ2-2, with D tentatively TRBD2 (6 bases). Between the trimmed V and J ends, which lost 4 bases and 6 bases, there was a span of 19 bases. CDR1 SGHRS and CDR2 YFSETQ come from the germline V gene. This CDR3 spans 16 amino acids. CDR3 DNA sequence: TGCGCCAGCAGCCAGTCGGGGACTGGACGATCCGGGGAGCTGTTTTTT. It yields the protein CASSQSGTGRSGELFF.

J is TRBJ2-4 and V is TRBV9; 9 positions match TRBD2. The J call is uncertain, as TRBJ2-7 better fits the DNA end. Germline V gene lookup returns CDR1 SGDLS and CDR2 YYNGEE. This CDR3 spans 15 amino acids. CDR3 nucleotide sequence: TGTGCCAGCAGCTCGCGGGAGGGCCTGTTATACGAGCAGTACTTC. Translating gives CASSSREGLLYEQYF.

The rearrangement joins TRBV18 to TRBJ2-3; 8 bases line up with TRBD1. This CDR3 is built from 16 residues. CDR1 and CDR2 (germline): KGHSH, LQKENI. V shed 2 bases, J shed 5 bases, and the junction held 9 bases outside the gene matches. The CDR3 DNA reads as TGTGCCAGCTCACCAATCTTGGCAGGGGGCGAAGATACGCAGTATTTT. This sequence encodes CASSPILAGGEDTQYF.

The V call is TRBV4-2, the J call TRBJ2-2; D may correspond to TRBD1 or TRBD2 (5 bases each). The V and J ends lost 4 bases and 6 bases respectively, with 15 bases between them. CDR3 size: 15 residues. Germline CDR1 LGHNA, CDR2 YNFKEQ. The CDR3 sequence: CASSPALPGPGELFF. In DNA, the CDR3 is TGTGCCAGCAGCCCCGCTCTTCCGGGGCCCGGGGAGCTGTTTTTT.

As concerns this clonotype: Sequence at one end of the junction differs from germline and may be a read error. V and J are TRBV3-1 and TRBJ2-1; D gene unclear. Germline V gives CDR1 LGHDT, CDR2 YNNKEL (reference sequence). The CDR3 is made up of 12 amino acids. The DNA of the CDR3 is TGTGCCAGCAGCTCCTACGGCGATGAGCGGTTCTTC. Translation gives CASSSYGDERFF.

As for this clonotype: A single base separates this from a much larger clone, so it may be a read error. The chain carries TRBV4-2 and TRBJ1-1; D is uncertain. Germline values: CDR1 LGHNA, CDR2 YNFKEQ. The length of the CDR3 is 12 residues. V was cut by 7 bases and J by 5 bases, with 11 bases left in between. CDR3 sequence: CASNHGRTEAFF. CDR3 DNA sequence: TGTGCCAGCAACCACGGGAGGACTGAAGCTTTCTTT.

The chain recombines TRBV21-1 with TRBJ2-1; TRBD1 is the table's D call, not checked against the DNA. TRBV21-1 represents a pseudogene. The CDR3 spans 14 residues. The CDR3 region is CARHDPCSYNEQFF. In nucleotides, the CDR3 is TGTGCCAGACATGACCCCTGCTCCTACAATGAGCAGTTCTTC.

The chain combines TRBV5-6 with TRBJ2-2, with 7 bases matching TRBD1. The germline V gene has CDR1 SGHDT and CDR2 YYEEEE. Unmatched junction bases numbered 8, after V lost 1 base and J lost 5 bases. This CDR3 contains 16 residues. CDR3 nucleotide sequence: TGTGCCAGCAGCTTGACAGGGGCGGCCTTAACCGGGGAGCTGTTTTTT. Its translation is CASSLTGAALTGELFF.

CDR3 sequence reads: CASSQERQNNSPLHF. CDR3 sequence (DNA): TGCGCCAGCAGCCAAGAGCGGCAGAATAATTCACCCCTCCACTTT. This rearrangement joins TRBV4-1 to TRBJ1-6; D uncertain. Between the trimmed V and J ends, which lost 0 bases and 5 bases, there was a span of 8 bases. The CDR3 runs 15 residues. The V gene's germline CDR1 is MGHRA and CDR2 YSYEKL.

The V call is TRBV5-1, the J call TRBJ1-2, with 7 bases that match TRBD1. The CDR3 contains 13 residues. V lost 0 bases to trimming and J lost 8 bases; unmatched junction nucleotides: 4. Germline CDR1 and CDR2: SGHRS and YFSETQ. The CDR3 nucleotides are TGCGCCAGCAGCTTGGGCACAGGGGAAGGCTACACCTTC. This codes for CASSLGTGEGYTF.

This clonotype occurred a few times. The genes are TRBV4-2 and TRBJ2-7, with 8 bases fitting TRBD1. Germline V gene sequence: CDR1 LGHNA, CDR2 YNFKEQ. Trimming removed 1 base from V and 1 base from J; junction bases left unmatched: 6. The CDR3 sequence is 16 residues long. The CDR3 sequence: CASSQVGQAVSYEQYF. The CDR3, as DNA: TGTGCCAGCAGCCAAGTGGGACAGGCCGTTTCCTACGAGCAGTACTTC.

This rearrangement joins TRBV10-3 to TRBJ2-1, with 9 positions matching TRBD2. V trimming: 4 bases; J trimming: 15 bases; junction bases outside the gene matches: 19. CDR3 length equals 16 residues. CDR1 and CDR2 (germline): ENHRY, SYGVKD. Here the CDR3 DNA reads TGTGCCATCAGTGCATTTTTAGCGGGAGTTCATTTTCTGCCGTTCTTC. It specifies CAISAFLAGVHFLPFF.

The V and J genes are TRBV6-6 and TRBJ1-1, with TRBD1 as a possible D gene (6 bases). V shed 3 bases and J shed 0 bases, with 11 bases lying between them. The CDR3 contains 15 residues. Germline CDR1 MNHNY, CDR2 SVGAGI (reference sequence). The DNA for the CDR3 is TGTGCCAGCAGTTATAGGGCAGGGGTGAACACTGAAGCTTTCTTT. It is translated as CASSYRAGVNTEAFF.

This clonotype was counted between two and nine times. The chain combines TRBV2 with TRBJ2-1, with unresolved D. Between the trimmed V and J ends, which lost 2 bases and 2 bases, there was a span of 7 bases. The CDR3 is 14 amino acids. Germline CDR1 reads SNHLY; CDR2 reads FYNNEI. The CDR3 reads CASSERAAYNEQFF. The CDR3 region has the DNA TGTGCCAGCAGTGAACGGGCAGCCTACAATGAGCAGTTCTTC.

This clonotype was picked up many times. The DNA of the CDR3 is TGCGCCAGCAGCTTGATCGCGGGAGGGCCAGATGAGCAGTTCTTC. Translation: CASSLIAGGPDEQFF. The genes are TRBV5-1 and TRBJ2-1, with 9 nucleotides matching TRBD2. This CDR3 contains 15 residues. Losses at the gene ends were 1 base for V and 8 bases for J; bases not matched to a gene: 7. Germline assignment: CDR1 SGHRS and CDR2 YFSETQ. The whole variable domain, remainder taken from reference TRBV5-1 and TRBJ2-1, is KAGVTQTPRYLIKTRGQQVTLSCSPISGHRSVSWYQQTPGQGLQFLFEYFSETQRNKGNFPGRFSGRQFSNSRSEMNVSTLELGDSALYLCASSLIAGGPDEQFFGPGTRLTVL.

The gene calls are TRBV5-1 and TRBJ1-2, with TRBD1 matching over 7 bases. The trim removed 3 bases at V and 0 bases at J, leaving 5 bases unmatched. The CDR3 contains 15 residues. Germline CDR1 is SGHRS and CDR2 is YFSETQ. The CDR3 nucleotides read TGCGCCAGCAGCTCTCTGACAGGGTCTAACTATGGCTACACCTTC. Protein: CASSSLTGSNYGYTF.

For the CDR3, the DNA is TGCAGTGCTAAACACCTCAGCGGGGGGCGGACTGAAGCTTTCTTT. Its protein product is CSAKHLSGGRTEAFF. The V and J genes are TRBV20-1 and TRBJ1-1; D might be TRBD1 (6 bases). The CDR3 is 15 residues long. The V end was cut by 4 bases, the J end by 5 bases, with 20 bases between. Germline lookup yields CDR1 DFQATT and CDR2 SNEGSKA (reference sequence).

Here the CDR3 DNA reads TGTGCCAGCAGTCCATCTCCCGGGACTAACTACGAGCAGTACTTC. Translating it yields CASSPSPGTNYEQYF. The chain couples TRBV12-3 or TRBV12-4 to TRBJ2-7, with TRBD2 matching over 7 bases. The CDR3 extends over 15 amino acids. After removal of 5 bases from V and 3 bases from J, the junction contained 10 bases not matched to a gene.

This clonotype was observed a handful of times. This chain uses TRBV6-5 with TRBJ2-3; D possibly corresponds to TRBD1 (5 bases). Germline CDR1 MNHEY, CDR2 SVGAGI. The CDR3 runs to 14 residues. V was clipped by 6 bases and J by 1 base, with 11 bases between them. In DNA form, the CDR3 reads TGTGCCAGCAGCCAGAGACAGCGCACAGATACGCAGTATTTT. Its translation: CASSQRQRTDTQYF.

CDR3 sequence: CASSADQGSPSTDTQYF. CDR3 nucleotides: TGTGCCAGCAGTGCGGACCAGGGGTCTCCAAGCACAGATACGCAGTATTTT. V gene TRBV2 combines with J gene TRBJ2-3; D may be TRBD1 (6 bases). Germline lookup yields CDR1 SNHLY and CDR2 FYNNEI. CDR3 size: 17 residues. The germline V and J ends were trimmed by 4 bases and 0 bases, with 17 bases remaining between them.

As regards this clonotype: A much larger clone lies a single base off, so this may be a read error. The CDR3 nucleotides are TGTGCCAGCAGCCCCACTATAACCAAAAACATTCAGTTCTTC. Amino acids: CASSPTITKNIQFF. The rearrangement joins TRBV7-2 to TRBJ2-4; D not resolved. Near its end, the DNA agrees better with TRBJ2-1, so the J call may be wrong. The CDR3 has 14 amino acids. Germline V gene sequence: CDR1 SGHTA, CDR2 FQGNSA.

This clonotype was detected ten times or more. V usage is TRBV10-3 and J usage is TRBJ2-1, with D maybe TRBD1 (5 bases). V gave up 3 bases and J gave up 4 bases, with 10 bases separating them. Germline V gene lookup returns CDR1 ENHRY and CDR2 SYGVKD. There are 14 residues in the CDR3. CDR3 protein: CAISEGEGYNEQFF. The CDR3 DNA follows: TGTGCCATCAGTGAAGGGGAAGGGTACAATGAGCAGTTCTTC.

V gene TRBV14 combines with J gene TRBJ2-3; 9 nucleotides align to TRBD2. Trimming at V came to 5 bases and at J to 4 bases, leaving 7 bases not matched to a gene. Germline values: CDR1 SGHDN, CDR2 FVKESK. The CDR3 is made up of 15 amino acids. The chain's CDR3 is CASSLLAGRPDTQYF. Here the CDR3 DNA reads TGTGCCAGCAGCTTACTAGCGGGCAGGCCAGATACGCAGTATTTT. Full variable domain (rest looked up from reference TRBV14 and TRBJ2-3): EAGVTQFPSHSVIEKGQTVTLRCDPISGHDNLYWYRRVMGKEIKFLLHFVKESKQDESGMPNNRFLAERTGGTYSTLKVQPAELEDSGVYFCASSLLAGRPDTQYFGPGTRLTVL.

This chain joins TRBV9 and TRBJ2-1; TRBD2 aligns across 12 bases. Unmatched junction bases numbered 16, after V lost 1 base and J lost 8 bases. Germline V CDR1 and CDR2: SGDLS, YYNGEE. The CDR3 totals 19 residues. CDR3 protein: CASSVPWTSGVFGRYEQFF. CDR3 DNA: TGTGCCAGCAGCGTACCCTGGACTAGCGGGGTCTTTGGTAGATATGAGCAGTTCTTC.

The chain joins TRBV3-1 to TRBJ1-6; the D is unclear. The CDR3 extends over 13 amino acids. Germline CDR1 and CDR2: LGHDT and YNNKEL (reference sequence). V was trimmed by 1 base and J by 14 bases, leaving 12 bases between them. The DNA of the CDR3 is TGTGCCAGCAGCCAAGCATCCCCGGAGTCCCTCCACTTT. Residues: CASSQASPESLHF.